Sequencing of this T cell receptor beta chain was carried out in a study of response to subunit inactivated influenza vaccine. The study, taken as a whole, reports: Seasonal influenza vaccination, on each occasion, was suggested by the authors to recruit few new T cells.

The CDR3 spans 19 residues. CDR1 and CDR2 (germline): LGHDT, YNNKEL (reference sequence). V shed 0 bases and J 5 bases; nucleotides not matched to a gene: 15. TCRdb reprocessed the RT-PCR reads with MiXCR, giving one entry per CDR3 protein. The sample holds 150,000 to 200,000 distinct CDR3 sequences; about 11% are singletons and the top ten take roughly 40%. As for this clonotype: The antigen remains unidentified.

The chain employs TRBV3-1 and TRBJ2-5; 10 nucleotides match TRBD1. Here the sequenced sample was CD8+ T cells sorted from PBMCs, taken about 23 months after vaccination. The sequence derives from a man between 50 and 70 years old who received an inactivated influenza vaccine. The CDR3 bases are TGTGCCAGCAGCCAAGATCTCGTATGGGACAGGGGTATCAGGGAGACCCAGTACTTC. Protein product: CASSQDLVWDRGIRETQYF.